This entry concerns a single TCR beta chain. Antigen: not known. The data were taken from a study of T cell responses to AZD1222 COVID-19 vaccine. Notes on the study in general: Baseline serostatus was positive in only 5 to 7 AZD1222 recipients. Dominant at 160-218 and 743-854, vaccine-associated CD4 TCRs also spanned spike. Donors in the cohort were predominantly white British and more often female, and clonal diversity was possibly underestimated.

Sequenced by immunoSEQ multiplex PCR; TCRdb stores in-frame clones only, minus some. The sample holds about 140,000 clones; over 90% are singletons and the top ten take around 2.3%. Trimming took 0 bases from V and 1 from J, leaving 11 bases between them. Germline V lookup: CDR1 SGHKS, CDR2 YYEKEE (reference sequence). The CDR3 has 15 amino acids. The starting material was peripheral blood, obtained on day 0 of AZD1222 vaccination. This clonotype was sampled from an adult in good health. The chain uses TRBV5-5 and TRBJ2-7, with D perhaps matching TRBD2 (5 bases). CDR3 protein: CASSLGRRGSYEQYF. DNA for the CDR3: TGTGCCAGCAGCTTGGGTAGACGGGGATCCTACGAGCAGTACTTC.